This T cell receptor beta chain originates from a study of shared clonotypes between healthy human individuals. Study observations and caveats: In contrast to clonotypes shared by all four donors, non-shared clonotypes had lower generation probabilities.

For this clone: Its antigen is currently unknown.

Profiled with immunoSEQ multiplex PCR; TCRdb holds only in-frame clones, not every one. The sample lists hundreds of thousands of clones, around 95% seen once, with 0.095% to 0.12% in the top ten. CDR1 and CDR2 from the germline V gene are MDHEN and SYDVKM. This CDR3 is built from 13 residues. Trimming cost V 10 bases and J 8 bases, with 18 bases left between them. Naive CD8 populations comprised CD45RO-negative cells positively selected for CCR7, excluding terminally differentiated effector memory CD45RA+ cells. The receptor was derived from a woman in her thirties in good health. The sample was naive CD8+ T cells sorted from blood. This chain connects TRBV28 to TRBJ2-1; no clear D gene. CDR3 bases: TGTGCCACACATAATCCTTCCCCACATGAGCAGTTCTTC. This translates into CATHNPSPHEQFF.